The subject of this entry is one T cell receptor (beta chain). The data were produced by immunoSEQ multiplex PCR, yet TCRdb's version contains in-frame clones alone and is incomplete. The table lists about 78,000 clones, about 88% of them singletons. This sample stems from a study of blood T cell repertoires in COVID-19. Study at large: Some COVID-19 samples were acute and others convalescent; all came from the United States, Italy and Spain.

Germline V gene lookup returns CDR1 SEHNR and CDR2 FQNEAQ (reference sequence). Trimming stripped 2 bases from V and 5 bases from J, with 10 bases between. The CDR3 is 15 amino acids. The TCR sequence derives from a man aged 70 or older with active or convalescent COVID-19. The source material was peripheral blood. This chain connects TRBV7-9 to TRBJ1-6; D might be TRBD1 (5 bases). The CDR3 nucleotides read TGTGCCAGCAGCTTAAAGGGGCCAGATAATTCACCCCTCCACTTT. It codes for CASSLKGPDNSPLHF.